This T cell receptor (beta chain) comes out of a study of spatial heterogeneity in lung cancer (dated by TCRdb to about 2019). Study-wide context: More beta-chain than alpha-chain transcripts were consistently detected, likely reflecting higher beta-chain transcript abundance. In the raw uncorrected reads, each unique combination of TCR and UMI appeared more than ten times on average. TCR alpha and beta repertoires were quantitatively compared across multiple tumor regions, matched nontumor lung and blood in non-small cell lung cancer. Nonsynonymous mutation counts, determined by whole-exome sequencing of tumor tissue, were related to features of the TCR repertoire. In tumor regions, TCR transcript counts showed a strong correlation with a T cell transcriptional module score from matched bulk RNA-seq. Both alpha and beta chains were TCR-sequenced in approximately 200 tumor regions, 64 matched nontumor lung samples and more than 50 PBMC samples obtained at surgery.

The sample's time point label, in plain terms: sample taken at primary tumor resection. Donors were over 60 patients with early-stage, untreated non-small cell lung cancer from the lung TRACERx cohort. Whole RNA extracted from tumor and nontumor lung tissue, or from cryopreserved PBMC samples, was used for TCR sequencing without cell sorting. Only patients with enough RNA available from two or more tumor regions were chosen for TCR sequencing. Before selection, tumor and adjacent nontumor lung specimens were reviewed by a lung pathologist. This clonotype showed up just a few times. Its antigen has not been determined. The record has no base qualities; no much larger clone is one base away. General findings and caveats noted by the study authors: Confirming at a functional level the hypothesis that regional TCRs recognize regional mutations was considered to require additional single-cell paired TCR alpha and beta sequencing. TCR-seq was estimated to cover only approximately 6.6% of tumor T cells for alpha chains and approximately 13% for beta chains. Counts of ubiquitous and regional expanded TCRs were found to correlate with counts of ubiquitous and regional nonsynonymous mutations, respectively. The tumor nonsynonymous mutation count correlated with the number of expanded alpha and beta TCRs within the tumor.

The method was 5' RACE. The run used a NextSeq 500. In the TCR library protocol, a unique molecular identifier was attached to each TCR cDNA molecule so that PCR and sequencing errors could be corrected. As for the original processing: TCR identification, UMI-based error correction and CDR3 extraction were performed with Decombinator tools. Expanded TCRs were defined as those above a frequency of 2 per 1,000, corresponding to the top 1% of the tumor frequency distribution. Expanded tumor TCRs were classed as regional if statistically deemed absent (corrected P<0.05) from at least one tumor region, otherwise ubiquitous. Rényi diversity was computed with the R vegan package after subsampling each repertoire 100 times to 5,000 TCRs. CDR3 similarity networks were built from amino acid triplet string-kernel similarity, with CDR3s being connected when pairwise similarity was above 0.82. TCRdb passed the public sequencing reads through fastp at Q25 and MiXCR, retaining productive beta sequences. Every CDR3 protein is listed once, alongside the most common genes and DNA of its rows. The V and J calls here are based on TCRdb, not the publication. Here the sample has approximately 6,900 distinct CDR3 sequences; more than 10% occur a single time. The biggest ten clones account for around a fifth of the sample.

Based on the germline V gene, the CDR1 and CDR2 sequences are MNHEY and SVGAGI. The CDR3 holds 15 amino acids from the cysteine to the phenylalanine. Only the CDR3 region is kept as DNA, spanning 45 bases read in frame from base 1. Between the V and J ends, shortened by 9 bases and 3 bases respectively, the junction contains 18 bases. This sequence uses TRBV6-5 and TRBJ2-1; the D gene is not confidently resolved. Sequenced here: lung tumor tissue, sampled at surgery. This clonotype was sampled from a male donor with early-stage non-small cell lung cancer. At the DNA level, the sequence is TGTGCCAGTAAGGGTAGCAAAGATATCTACAATGAGCAGTTCTTC. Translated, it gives CASKGSKDIYNEQFF.